Listed here is a single TCR beta chain. The antigen is unknown. The data belong to a study of OX40 agonist ivuxolimab in advanced cancers. Whole-study context: Subjects had a mean age of around 60 years, with a range of 23 to 79; around 80% were male. Overall study results and limits: Clonal expansion from baseline to week 6 occurred in both CD4+ and CD8+ T cells. In the expanded peripheral T cells, antigen specificity was never determined.

The CDR3 runs to 16 residues. V lost 0 bases, J lost 1 base, and 1 base stayed unmatched. Germline V CDR1 and CDR2: SGHTA, FQGTGA. This table comes from immunoSEQ multiplex PCR, and its TCRdb copy is limited to in-frame clones, with some not included. The sample comprises around 22,000 clones, around four fifths of which are singletons, and more than 30% rests with the top ten. The chain has TRBV7-3 and TRBJ2-2; 8 bases align to TRBD2. The sequence was obtained from an adult with an advanced solid tumor such as melanoma, head and neck, liver or kidney cancer. This specimen consisted of CD4+ or CD8+ T cells sorted from blood, obtained in a trial of the OX40 agonist ivuxolimab. Written as DNA, the CDR3 is TGTGCCAGCAGCTTAACGGCGGGAGGGAACACCGGGGAGCTGTTTTTT. This sequence encodes CASSLTAGGNTGELFF. Together with reference TRBV7-3 and TRBJ2-2, the CDR3 gives the full variable domain: GAGVSQTPSNKVTEKGKYVELRCDPISGHTALYWYRQSLGQGPEFLIYFQGTGAADDSGLPNDRFFAVRPEGSVSTLKIQRTERGDSAVYLCASSLTAGGNTGELFFGEGSRLTVL.